A single sample is the source of the 14 T cell receptor beta chains below, sequenced in a study of low-dose radiotherapy and immunotherapy resistance in tumors. Regarding time point: before trial treatment. For amplifying TCRs, the PCR ran for around 20 cycles with Phusion, which was used together with a constant-region primer and the adapter on the V primers. Via MiXCR, TCRdb re-called the reads, giving one row per CDR3 protein. The sample lists about 47,000 distinct CDR3 sequences; about 12% were seen once. Specimen: PBMCs, collected before treatment. These receptors originate from a female donor with ovarian cancer.

The CDR3: CASSLGSPNQPQHF. CDR3 bases: TGCGCCAGCAGCTTGGGTTCACCTAATCAGCCCCAGCATTTT. This chain uses TRBV5-1 with TRBJ1-5; D not resolved. V was shortened by 0 bases and J by 4 bases, with 8 bases between the two germline ends. Germline loops: CDR1 SGHRS, CDR2 YFSETQ. The length of the CDR3 is 14 residues.

The V gene is TRBV20-1, the J gene TRBJ2-5; D is tentatively TRBD1 or TRBD2 (5 bases each). Trimming took off 0 bases at V and 4 bases at J, with 6 bases between the two ends. The CDR3 extends over 12 amino acids. Germline CDR1 is DFQATT and CDR2 is SNEGSKA (reference sequence). CDR3 amino acids: CSARDGTETQYF. CDR3 sequence (DNA): TGCAGTGCTAGAGATGGGACAGAGACCCAGTACTTC.

Comments on this clonotype: A far larger clone differs by one base, so this is likely a read error. Here the CDR3 DNA reads TGTGCCAGCAGTTACGCCCTGGGACCGGGAGTTGAGCAGTACTTC. Protein: CASSYALGPGVEQYF. This chain joins TRBV6-8 and TRBJ2-7, with D possibly being TRBD2 (6 bases). V was shortened by 2 bases and J by 7 bases, with 18 bases between the two germline ends. The CDR3 is 15 residues long. The V gene's germline CDR1 is MNHGY and CDR2 SAAAGT.

There are many counts of this clonotype. The CDR3 spells CSANRDQWDTQYF. DNA for the CDR3: TGCAGTGCTAACCGGGACCAGTGGGATACGCAGTATTTT. The chain links TRBV20-1 to TRBJ2-3; D tentatively fits TRBD1 or TRBD2 (5 bases each). The CDR3 extends over 13 amino acids. Per the germline V gene, CDR1 is DFQATT and CDR2 is SNEGSKA (reference sequence). V was cut by 4 bases and J by 6 bases, with 14 bases left in between.

This clonotype was observed many times. This sequence joins TRBV6-2 or TRBV6-3 and TRBJ2-7; D is perhaps TRBD1 or TRBD2 (5 bases each). The CDR3 loop spans 14 amino acids. Germline V lookup: CDR1 MNHEY, CDR2 SVGEGT. Trimming stripped 4 bases from V and 4 bases from J, with 14 bases between. For the CDR3, the DNA is TGTGCCAGCAGTTCGGCCACAGGACTGTACGAGCAGTACTTC. Protein sequence: CASSSATGLYEQYF.

This clonotype was observed many times. The rearrangement uses TRBV7-3 and TRBJ2-3; D is possibly TRBD2 (5 bases). Trimming took off 4 bases at V and 5 bases at J, with 13 bases between the two ends. The CDR3 runs to 14 residues. Germline V gives CDR1 SGHTA, CDR2 FQGTGA. This CDR3 is CASSSLGPGDTQYF. CDR3 sequence (DNA): TGTGCCAGCAGCTCACTAGGACCCGGAGATACGCAGTATTTT.

This clonotype was seen many times. The chain uses TRBV7-3 and TRBJ2-2; 8 nucleotides align to TRBD2. The CDR3 loop spans 15 amino acids. Germline V gives CDR1 SGHTA, CDR2 FQGTGA. V was clipped by 4 bases and J by 3 bases; unmatched bases: 4. CDR3 region: CASSSGLVDTGELFF. The CDR3 DNA sequence: TGTGCCAGCAGCTCGGGACTAGTCGACACCGGGGAGCTGTTTTTT.

This clonotype was picked up many times. The rearrangement joins TRBV3-1 to TRBJ2-4, with D uncertain. With 3 bases removed from V and 0 bases from J, the gap between germline ends came to 9 bases. The germline CDR1 and CDR2 sequences are LGHDT and YNNKEL (reference sequence). This CDR3 contains 15 residues. The CDR3 here is CASSHGPQAKNIQYF. The CDR3 bases are TGTGCCAGCAGCCATGGGCCACAAGCCAAAAACATTCAGTACTTC.

Many counts were recorded for this clonotype. The chain is built from TRBV6-6 and TRBJ2-5; D is possibly TRBD2 (6 bases). Trimming removed 2 bases at V and 4 bases at J, with 11 bases between. This CDR3 contains 14 residues. CDR1 and CDR2 (germline): MNHNY, SVGAGI (reference sequence). CDR3 DNA: TGTGCCAGCAGTTACCCCGGAGGGAGAGAGACCCAGTACTTC. Protein sequence: CASSYPGGRETQYF.

Ten or more counts support this clonotype. One junction end does not reproduce the germline sequence, and a read error may be involved. The CDR3 spells CAISESGGQEAQYF. CDR3 nucleotide sequence: TGTGCCATCAGTGAGTCGGGGGGGCAGGAGGCGCAGTATTTT. The chain carries TRBV6-1 and TRBJ2-3, with 8 positions matching TRBD2. The CDR3 loop spans 14 amino acids. The germline V gene has CDR1 MNHNS and CDR2 SASEGT.

This clonotype was seen repeatedly, ten times or more. This sequence joins TRBV11-2 and TRBJ1-1; D is unclear. The ends were cut back, 1 base at V and 1 base at J, with 7 bases in the middle. This CDR3 is 14 amino acids long. Germline assignment: CDR1 SGHAT and CDR2 FQNNGV. The CDR3 region is CASSLVVGNTEAFF. The CDR3 bases are TGTGCCAGCAGCTTAGTTGTGGGGAACACTGAAGCTTTCTTT.

CDR3 protein: CASSQGTGDPEKLFF. The CDR3 region has the DNA TGTGCCAGCAGCCAAGGGACAGGGGACCCCGAAAAACTGTTTTTT. V gene TRBV13 combines with J gene TRBJ1-4, with 10 bases matching TRBD1. CDR1 is PRHDT and CDR2 is FYEKMQ in the germline V gene (reference sequence). The CDR3 extends over 15 amino acids. Trimming at V came to 5 bases and at J to 8 bases, leaving 8 bases not matched to a gene. Combining the CDR3 with reference TRBV13 and TRBJ1-4 gives the whole variable domain AAGVIQSPRHLIKEKRETATLKCYPIPRHDTVYWYQQGPGQDPQFLISFYEKMQSDKGSIPDRFSAQQFSDYHSELNMSSLELGDSALYFCASSQGTGDPEKLFFGSGTQLSVL.

This clonotype was recorded at least ten times. This chain uses TRBV5-4 with TRBJ2-3, with D possibly being TRBD2 (5 bases). CDR3 length: 17 amino acids. V lost 5 bases and J lost 5, with 24 bases in between. Germline V gene sequence: CDR1 SGHNT, CDR2 YYREEE (reference sequence). The CDR3 DNA reads TGTGCCAGCAGACCAGGCGGTGGGCTAGCCGGTGAAGATACGCAGTATTTT. Translating it yields CASRPGGGLAGEDTQYF.

This clonotype is a singleton in its sample. Because the CDR3's place on the DNA is in doubt, the DNA is left out and the CDR3 is given as listed by TCRdb. The J gene is TRBJ2-2, the V gene TRBV5-1; the D call in the table, TRBD1, was not verified against the DNA. 15 amino acids form the CDR3, both terminal residues included. CDR1 SGHRS and CDR2 YFSETQ come from the germline V gene. The CDR3 is CASSFWGTGRELFFF.